This T cell receptor beta chain came from a study of molecular identifiers for immune sequencing clone quantification. Study-level background: Split five ways in replicates, RNA from approximately 20,000 or 98,000 naive CD8 cells had four portions sequenced.

The CDR3 length is 15 residues. J was trimmed by 8 bases and V by 4 bases; bases with no gene match: 9. Germline V gives CDR1 SEHNR, CDR2 FQNEAQ (reference sequence). This clonotype appeared many times. Using its own MiXCR run on the PCR reads, TCRdb lists one record per CDR3 protein. Of tens of thousands of distinct CDR3 sequences in the sample, approximately 21% were seen once. Preparation of naive CD8 libraries involved roughly 18,000 to 1,100,000 sorted cells and 10%, 30% or 50% RNA. A CD8+CD4-CCR7+CD45RA+ gate was used to sort naive CD8 T cells. This receptor was identified in a human donor in good health. Some libraries in this study had Jurkat cell RNA spiked in. The J gene is TRBJ1-4, the V gene TRBV7-9, with 8 bases lining up with TRBD1. Material: naive CD8+ T cells from blood, with Jurkat cell RNA spiked in. Stated subset: FACS-sorted CD8+CD4-CCR7+CD45RA+ naive T cells. CDR3 DNA: TGTGCCAGCAGCTCGTTTGGACAGGGTTCCGAAAAACTGTTTTTT. This translates into CASSSFGQGSEKLFF. The full variable domain, rest sourced from reference TRBV7-9 and TRBJ1-4, is DTGVSQNPRHKITKRGQNVTFRCDPISEHNRLYWYRQTLGQGPEFLTYFQNEAQLEKSRLLSDRFSAERPKGSFSTLEIQRTEQGDSAMYLCASSSFGQGSEKLFFGSGTQLSVL.